This record covers a single T cell receptor beta chain. The data were taken from a study of T cell changes during pregnancy in multiple sclerosis. The CDR3 spans 15 residues. With V trimmed by 4 bases and J by 7 bases, 7 bases remained unmatched. Germline CDR1 is SGHVS and CDR2 is FNYEAQ. Data came from immunoSEQ multiplex PCR; TCRdb stores just in-frame clones and leaves some out. Here the sample spans about 60,000 clones, approximately 92% being singletons. Sequencing used peripheral blood, obtained in the first trimester of pregnancy. The receptor comes from a female donor with multiple sclerosis, enrolled in a pregnancy study. The chain couples TRBV7-6 to TRBJ2-1, with 10 positions matching TRBD2. The CDR3 is CASSWEREGLNEQFF. The CDR3 bases are TGTGCCAGCAGCTGGGAGCGGGAGGGCCTAAATGAGCAGTTCTTC.